This entry lists 27 T cell receptor beta chains sequenced from one sample in a study of patients and donors after allogeneic stem cell transplantation (dated by TCRdb to the early 2020s). The library was prepared using RT-PCR. The run used a NextSeq 550. Using fastp at Q25 and MiXCR, TCRdb reprocessed the public reads and kept productive beta chains. Identical CDR3 protein sequences are pooled into one entry, listed with their most common genes and DNA. The sample includes 70,000 to 85,000 distinct CDR3 sequences, with approximately 25% observed a single time. Roughly 29% of the sample is taken by the ten largest. Input material: blood, either unsorted or a sorted T cell fraction (not recorded which). All receptors come from a human donor who was either an allogeneic HSCT recipient or a stem cell or donor lymphocyte infusion donor (not recorded which). It is not recorded whose cells these are; they may come from a transplant donor.

On this clonotype itself: This CDR3 is missing its conserved last phenylalanine or tryptophan, likely due to a read error. CDR3 coding DNA: TGTGCCATTCAAGAAAGTCCAGTCCTCGGCGCATCGGGAAACACCATATATTTG. It codes for CAIQESPVLGASGNTIYL. V usage is TRBV10-3 and J usage is TRBJ1-3; D call uncertain. Germline V lookup: CDR1 ENHRY, CDR2 SYGVKD. V lost 9 bases and J lost 4, with 28 bases in between. The CDR3 extends over 18 amino acids.

The chain links TRBV27 to TRBJ1-2; 7 positions match TRBD1. The CDR3 runs to 14 residues. Trimming at V came to 7 bases and at J to 3 bases, leaving 8 bases not matched to a gene. Germline CDR1 MNHEY, CDR2 SMNVEV (reference sequence). The CDR3 region has the DNA TGTGCCAGCAAGTCAGGGGGAGGCTACTATGGCTACACCTTC. Translated: CASKSGGGYYGYTF.

In this sample, this clonotype turned up many times. The chain has TRBV12-3 or TRBV12-4 and TRBJ1-4; possible D gene TRBD1, 6 bases. The CDR3 spans 15 residues. V lost 3 bases and J 7 bases, leaving 15 bases between the germline ends. The chain's CDR3 is CASSFRRGRTEKLFF. In DNA form, the CDR3 reads TGTGCCAGCAGTTTCCGACGGGGGCGAACTGAAAAACTGTTTTTT.

This clonotype showed up just a few times. The chain carries TRBV3-1 and TRBJ2-7; 8 positions agree with TRBD1. Germline V gene sequence: CDR1 LGHDT, CDR2 YNNKEL (reference sequence). Trimming took 3 bases from V and 0 from J; bases not matched to a gene: 1. This CDR3 spans 14 amino acids. The CDR3 sequence is CASSQDRVSYEQYF. The CDR3 DNA sequence: TGTGCCAGCAGCCAGGACAGGGTCTCCTACGAGCAGTACTTC.

DNA of the CDR3: TGTGCCAGCAGCCCCAGGTTCCGCTCCTACGAGCAGTACTTC. It encodes CASSPRFRSYEQYF. The V call is TRBV9, the J call TRBJ2-7; no clear D. The V end lost 4 bases, the J end lost 0 bases, and 11 bases lay between the germline ends. The CDR3 contains 14 residues. Looked up from germline, CDR1 is SGDLS and CDR2 is YYNGEE. The variable domain in full, completed from reference TRBV9 and TRBJ2-7, reads DSGVTQTPKHLITATGQRVTLRCSPRSGDLSVYWYQQSLDQGLQFLIQYYNGEERAKGNILERFSAQQFPDLHSELNLSSLELGDSALYFCASSPRFRSYEQYFGPGTRLTVT.

This clonotype was seen a single time. A read error is possible here, since a much larger clone lies one base away. The chain links TRBV6-6 to TRBJ2-6; D is unresolved. Trimming stripped 0 bases from V and 15 bases from J, with 12 bases between. The CDR3 consists of 13 residues. In germline, CDR1 is MNHNY, CDR2 SVGAGI (reference sequence). CDR3 sequence: CASSYSQELDLTF. CDR3 nucleotides: TGTGCCAGCAGTTACTCGCAGGAGCTGGACCTGACTTTC.

This clonotype was seen a few times. The chain's CDR3 is CSAGTGGYGYTF. The CDR3 bases are TGCAGCGCCGGGACAGGGGGCTATGGCTACACCTTC. The chain combines TRBV29-1 with TRBJ1-2; TRBD1 agrees at 11 bases. The V gene end was trimmed by 7 bases and the J gene end by 4 bases; junction bases not matched to a gene: 2. The CDR3 length is 12 residues. In germline, CDR1 is SQVTM, CDR2 ANQGSEA.

This clonotype was recorded at least ten times. This chain joins TRBV20-1 and TRBJ2-1; D is unresolved. Looked up from germline, CDR1 is DFQATT and CDR2 is SNEGSKA (reference sequence). The CDR3 totals 14 residues. V was trimmed by 2 bases and J by 12 bases, leaving 20 bases between them. The CDR3 spells CSARPDRPLPGQFF. CDR3 in DNA: TGCAGTGCTAGACCGGACCGGCCCCTCCCCGGGCAGTTCTTC.

This clonotype appeared a few times. This sequence joins TRBV4-1 and TRBJ1-4; D is undetermined. Germline CDR1 is MGHRA and CDR2 is YSYEKL. The CDR3 is made up of 17 amino acids. V lost 4 bases and J lost 0, with 15 bases in between. Here the CDR3 reads CASSPYKEGATNEKLFF. In nucleotides, the CDR3 is TGCGCCAGCAGCCCCTATAAGGAGGGAGCAACTAATGAAAAACTGTTTTTT.

The chain links TRBV5-8 to TRBJ1-2, with 7 bases matching TRBD1. After removal of 4 bases from V and 1 base from J, the junction contained 4 bases not matched to a gene. Germline CDR1 SGHTS, CDR2 YDEGEE. This CDR3 contains 14 residues. CDR3 region: CASSPGGLNYGYTF. CDR3 sequence (DNA): TGTGCCAGCAGCCCAGGGGGACTTAACTATGGCTACACCTTC.

The chain carries TRBV6-2 or TRBV6-3 and TRBJ1-2; 7 bases are shared with TRBD1. The J segment lost 4 bases and the V segment lost 5 bases, leaving 10 bases of the junction unmatched. The CDR3 is 15 residues long. CDR1 is MNHEY, CDR2 SVGEGT, per germline. Here the CDR3 reads CASSPPRGLSYGYTF. In nucleotides, the CDR3 is TGTGCCAGCAGTCCCCCAAGGGGGCTCAGCTATGGCTACACCTTC.

V gene TRBV4-3 combines with J gene TRBJ1-4; D not certain. Germline V gene lookup returns CDR1 LGHNA and CDR2 YSLEER. Trimming shortened V by 0 bases and J by 8 bases, and 13 bases separated the two germline ends. The CDR3 loop spans 15 amino acids. This CDR3 reads CASSQERSGYEKLFF. CDR3 coding DNA: TGCGCCAGCAGCCAAGAGAGGTCGGGGTACGAAAAACTGTTTTTT.

The chain combines TRBV9 with TRBJ1-3, with D uncertain. With 3 bases removed from V and 4 bases from J, the gap between germline ends came to 20 bases. This CDR3 has 17 amino acids. CDR1 and CDR2 from the germline V gene are SGDLS and YYNGEE. The CDR3 spells CASSAWGSSRAGNTIYF. CDR3 nucleotide sequence: TGTGCCAGCAGCGCTTGGGGTTCGTCTCGGGCCGGAAACACCATATATTTT.

There are many counts of this clonotype. This rearrangement joins TRBV7-9 to TRBJ1-5, with D uncertain. Germline V gene sequence: CDR1 SEHNR, CDR2 FQNEAQ (reference sequence). The CDR3 length is 15 residues. V gave up 3 bases and J gave up 5 bases, with 14 bases separating them. The CDR3 region is CASSFGGGIDQPQHF. The CDR3, as DNA: TGTGCCAGCAGCTTCGGAGGAGGGATCGATCAGCCCCAGCATTTT. The whole variable domain, filled in from reference TRBV7-9 and TRBJ1-5, reads DTGVSQNPRHKITKRGQNVTFRCDPISEHNRLYWYRQTLGQGPEFLTYFQNEAQLEKSRLLSDRFSAERPKGSFSTLEIQRTEQGDSAMYLCASSFGGGIDQPQHFGDGTRLSIL.

The rearrangement links TRBV5-1 to TRBJ1-1, with D hard to call. This CDR3 contains 14 residues. Per germline, CDR1 SGHRS and CDR2 YFSETQ. Trimming took 4 bases from V and 5 from J, leaving 15 bases between them. CDR3 coding DNA: TGCGCCAGCAGCCTTTTCCCTCGAACGACTGAAGCTTTCTTT. This gives the protein CASSLFPRTTEAFF.

This clonotype was detected many times. V and J are TRBV12-3 or TRBV12-4 and TRBJ2-7; 12 bases agree with TRBD2. Trimming at V came to 4 bases and at J to 5 bases, leaving 6 bases not matched to a gene. The CDR3 contains 15 residues. DNA of the CDR3: TGTGCCAGCAGTTCTAGCGGGAGGGCCCTCCACGAGCAGTACTTC. This encodes CASSSSGRALHEQYF.

In its sample, this clonotype was seen once. The chain couples TRBV12-3 or TRBV12-4 to TRBJ1-5; 8 positions agree with TRBD1. The CDR3 contains 16 residues. V lost 0 bases to trimming and J lost 0 bases; unmatched junction nucleotides: 1. The CDR3 sequence: CASSLARGHSNQPQHF. CDR3 nucleotides: TGTGCCAGCAGTTTAGCCAGGGGGCATAGCAATCAGCCCCAGCATTTT.

The chain is built from TRBV20-1 and TRBJ2-7, with a possible D match to TRBD1 (6 bases). The CDR3 runs 15 residues. The V end was cut by 3 bases, the J end by 0 bases, with 15 bases between. Per germline, CDR1 DFQATT and CDR2 SNEGSKA (reference sequence). The CDR3 sequence: CSASVLQGSSYEQYF. DNA of the CDR3: TGCAGTGCTAGTGTTTTACAGGGCTCCTCCTACGAGCAGTACTTC.

J is TRBJ2-7 and V is TRBV10-3, with D possibly being TRBD1 (6 bases). Germline V gene data show CDR1 as ENHRY and CDR2 as SYGVKD. The CDR3 runs to 15 residues. With 1 base removed from V and 1 base from J, the gap between germline ends came to 11 bases. The CDR3 sequence: CAISEWDKGSYEQYF. The CDR3 DNA follows: TGTGCCATCAGTGAGTGGGACAAGGGGTCCTACGAGCAGTACTTC.

The chain has TRBV20-1 and TRBJ2-3; either TRBD1 or TRBD2 may fit D (8 bases each). In germline, CDR1 is DFQATT, CDR2 SNEGSKA (reference sequence). The CDR3 covers 15 residues. V was clipped by 6 bases and J by 0 bases, with 16 bases between them. In DNA form, the CDR3 reads TGCAGTGCCCAGGGGGCGGGGGGTAGCACAGATACGCAGTATTTT. Residues: CSAQGAGGSTDTQYF.

In its sample, this clonotype was seen once. The V call is TRBV5-1, the J call TRBJ2-3; D gene unclear. The V gene lost 4 bases and the J gene lost 2 bases, with 8 bases spanning the gap. The CDR3 loop spans 13 amino acids. Germline CDR1 reads SGHRS; CDR2 reads YFSETQ. The CDR3: CASSVENTDTQYF. The CDR3 DNA sequence: TGCGCCAGCAGCGTGGAGAACACAGATACGCAGTATTTT.

Only a few counts were recorded for this clonotype. The chain employs TRBV24-1 and TRBJ1-5; D not certain. The length of the CDR3 is 14 residues. Trimming left V 4 bases short and J 3 bases short, with 9 bases between. Germline loops: CDR1 KGHDR, CDR2 SFDVKD. CDR3 DNA sequence: TGTGCCACCAGTGACCGGGGTTACAATCAGCCCCAGCATTTT. Amino acid sequence: CATSDRGYNQPQHF.

This clonotype appeared many times. The chain employs TRBV5-1 and TRBJ1-5; D uncertain. Trimming cost V 5 bases and J 0 bases, with 12 bases left between them. Looked up from germline, CDR1 is SGHRS and CDR2 is YFSETQ. The CDR3 sequence is 15 residues long. As DNA, the CDR3 is TGCGCCAGCAGGATGGGAGTAAATAGCAATCAGCCCCAGCATTTT. Its protein is CASRMGVNSNQPQHF.

V gene TRBV5-1 combines with J gene TRBJ2-1; 7 nucleotides agree with TRBD2. J lost 7 bases, V lost 2 bases, and 6 bases had no gene match. The CDR3 is made up of 14 amino acids. Germline CDR1 SGHRS, CDR2 YFSETQ. The CDR3 here is CASSLTSEPNEQFF. CDR3 in DNA: TGCGCCAGCAGCTTAACTAGCGAACCTAATGAGCAGTTCTTC.

V is TRBV6-5 and J is TRBJ2-1; 9 nucleotides line up with TRBD2. The germline V gene has CDR1 MNHEY and CDR2 SVGAGI. Trimming took 2 bases from V and 7 from J; bases not matched to a gene: 12. This CDR3 contains 17 residues. The CDR3 nucleotides read TGTGCCAGCAGTTACCGAGACAGCGGGAGGATTAGGAATGAGCAGTTCTTC. It yields the protein CASSYRDSGRIRNEQFF.

The chain uses TRBV3-1 and TRBJ1-1; D gene unclear. This CDR3 region has 14 residues. V shed 0 bases and J shed 1 base, with 6 bases lying between them. Germline loops: CDR1 LGHDT, CDR2 YNNKEL (reference sequence). CDR3 nucleotides: TGTGCCAGCAGCCAAGAGGGCCGGAACACTGAAGCTTTCTTT. This translates into CASSQEGRNTEAFF.

This clonotype was observed a handful of times. The chain has TRBV12-3 or TRBV12-4 and TRBJ2-3; D unclear. With 4 bases removed from V and 2 bases from J, the gap between germline ends came to 10 bases. The CDR3 totals 14 residues. CDR3 DNA sequence: TGTGCCAGCAGTTGGTATACGTACACAGATACGCAGTATTTT. This translates into CASSWYTYTDTQYF.